This T cell receptor beta chain originates from a study of shared clonotypes between healthy human individuals. Study information: A couple of women and three men aged 18 to 49 served as donors.

The germline V gene has CDR1 LNHDA and CDR2 SQIVND (reference sequence). Deletions cut 5 bases from V and 3 bases from J, with 22 bases between. The CDR3 spans 17 residues. Clones were read by immunoSEQ multiplex PCR, and TCRdb kept only the in-frame ones, dropping some. This table has some 550,000 clones, more than 95% appearing once. The TCR was taken from a woman younger than 45 in good health. Sequencing used naive CD4+ T cells sorted from blood. Subset noted: CD45RA+ positively selected. This chain links TRBV19 with TRBJ1-1, with D perhaps matching TRBD1 (6 bases). The chain's CDR3 is CASSPYSIGGRDTEAFF. As DNA, the CDR3 is TGTGCCAGTAGTCCGTATAGTATCGGGGGGCGGGACACTGAAGCTTTCTTT.